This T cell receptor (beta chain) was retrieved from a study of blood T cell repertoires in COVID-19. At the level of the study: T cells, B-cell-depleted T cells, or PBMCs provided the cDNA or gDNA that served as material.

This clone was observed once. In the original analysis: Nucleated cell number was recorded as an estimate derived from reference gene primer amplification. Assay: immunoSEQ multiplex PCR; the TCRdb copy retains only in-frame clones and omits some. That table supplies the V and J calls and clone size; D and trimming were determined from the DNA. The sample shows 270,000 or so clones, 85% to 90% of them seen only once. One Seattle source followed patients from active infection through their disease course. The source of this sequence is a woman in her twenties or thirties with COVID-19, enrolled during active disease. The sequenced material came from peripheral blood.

In DNA form, the CDR3 reads TGTGCCAGCACTCGGGACAGGAGACTGGGCTCCTATAATTCACCCCTCCACTTT. It is translated as CASTRDRRLGSYNSPLHF. The chain joins TRBV6-6 to TRBJ1-6, with 8 nucleotides matching TRBD1. Germline-derived CDR1 and CDR2 are MNHNY and SVGAGI (reference sequence). The CDR3 contains 18 residues. J lost 0 bases, V lost 7 bases, and 11 bases had no gene match.